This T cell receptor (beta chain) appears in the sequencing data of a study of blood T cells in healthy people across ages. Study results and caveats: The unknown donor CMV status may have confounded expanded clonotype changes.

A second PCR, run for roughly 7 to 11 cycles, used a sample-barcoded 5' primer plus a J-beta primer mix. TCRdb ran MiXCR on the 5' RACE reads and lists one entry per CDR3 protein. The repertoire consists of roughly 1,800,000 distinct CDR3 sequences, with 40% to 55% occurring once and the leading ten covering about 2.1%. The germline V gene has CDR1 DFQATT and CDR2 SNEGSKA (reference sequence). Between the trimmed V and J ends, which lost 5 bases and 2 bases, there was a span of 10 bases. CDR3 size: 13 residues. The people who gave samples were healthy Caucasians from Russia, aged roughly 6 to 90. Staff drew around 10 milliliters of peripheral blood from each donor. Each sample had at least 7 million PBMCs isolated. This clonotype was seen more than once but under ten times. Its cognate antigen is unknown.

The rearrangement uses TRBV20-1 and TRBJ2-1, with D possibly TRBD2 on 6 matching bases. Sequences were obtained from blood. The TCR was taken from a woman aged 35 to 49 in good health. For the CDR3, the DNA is TGCAGTGCTGGGGACTTAACCTACAATGAGCAGTTCTTC. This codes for CSAGDLTYNEQFF.